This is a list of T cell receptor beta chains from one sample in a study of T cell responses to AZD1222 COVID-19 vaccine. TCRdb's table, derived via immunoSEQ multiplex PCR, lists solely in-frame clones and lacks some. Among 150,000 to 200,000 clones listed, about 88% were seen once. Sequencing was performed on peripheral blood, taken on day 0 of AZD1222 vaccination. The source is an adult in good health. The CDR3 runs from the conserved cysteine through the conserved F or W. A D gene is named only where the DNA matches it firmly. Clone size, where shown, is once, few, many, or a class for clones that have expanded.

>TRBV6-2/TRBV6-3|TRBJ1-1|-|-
CASSYSGLEAFF
TGTGCCAGCAGTTACTCGGGCCTTGAAGCTTTCTTT
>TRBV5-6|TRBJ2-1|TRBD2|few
CASSWPFTGGPHNEQFF
TGTGCCAGCAGCTGGCCATTTACGGGAGGGCCCCACAATGAGCAGTTCTTC
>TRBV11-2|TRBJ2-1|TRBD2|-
CASSLDLRSPGGYNEQFF
TGTGCCAGCAGCTTAGATCTCAGGTCGCCGGGGGGATACAATGAGCAGTTCTTC
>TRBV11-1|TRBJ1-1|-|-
CASSPRQDTEAFF
TGTGCCAGCAGCCCGAGACAGGACACTGAAGCTTTCTTT
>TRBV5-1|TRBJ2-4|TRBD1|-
CASSSGTAWGIQYF
TGCGCCAGCAGCTCCGGGACAGCCTGGGGCATTCAGTACTTC
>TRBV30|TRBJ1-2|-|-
CALRGPSNYGYTF
TGTGCCCTAAGGGGACCTTCTAACTATGGCTACACCTTC
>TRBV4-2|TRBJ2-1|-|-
CASSQDFRSYNEQFF
TGTGCCAGCAGCCAAGATTTTCGCAGCTACAATGAGCAGTTCTTC
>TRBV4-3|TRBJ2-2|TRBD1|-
CASSRRAGGNTGELFF
TGCGCCAGCAGCAGACGAGCAGGGGGGAACACCGGGGAGCTGTTTTTT
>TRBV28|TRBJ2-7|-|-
CASSLIDQGTYEQYF
TGTGCCAGCAGTTTAATCGATCAGGGGACCTACGAGCAGTACTTC
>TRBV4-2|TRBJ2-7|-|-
CASSQDPTGEQYF
TGTGCCAGCAGCCAAGATCCAACAGGGGAGCAGTACTTC
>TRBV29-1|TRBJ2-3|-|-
CSVEVGATDTQYF
TGCAGCGTTGAAGTTGGTGCGACAGATACGCAGTATTTT
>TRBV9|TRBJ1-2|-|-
CASSPDPNYGYTF
TGTGCCAGCAGCCCGGACCCCAACTATGGCTACACCTTC
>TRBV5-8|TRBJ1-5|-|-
CASSQHYRDPRQPQHF
TGTGCCAGCAGCCAGCACTACAGGGATCCGAGGCAGCCCCAGCATTTT
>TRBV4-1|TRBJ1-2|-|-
CASSQMVGGGLYGYTF
TGCGCCAGCAGCCAAATGGTAGGGGGGGGTCTCTATGGCTACACCTTC
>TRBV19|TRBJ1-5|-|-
CASSIQTDQPQHF
TGTGCCAGTAGTATCCAGACGGATCAGCCCCAGCATTTT
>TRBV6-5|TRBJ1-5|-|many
CASSLVPDNQPQHF
TGTGCCAGCAGCCTCGTCCCGGACAATCAGCCCCAGCATTTT
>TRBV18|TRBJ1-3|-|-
CASSPTDDLGNTIYF
TGTGCCAGCTCACCCACGGACGACCTTGGAAACACCATATATTTT
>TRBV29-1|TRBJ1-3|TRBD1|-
CSAQGAGGNTIYF
TGCAGCGCCCAGGGGGCCGGCGGAAACACCATATATTTT
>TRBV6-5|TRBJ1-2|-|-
CASSPDGAAGYGYTF
TGTGCCAGCAGTCCAGACGGGGCAGCGGGCTATGGCTACACCTTC
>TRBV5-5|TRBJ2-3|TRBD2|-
CASSLATGTSGTDTQYF
TGTGCCAGCAGCTTGGCCACCGGGACTAGCGGCACAGATACGCAGTATTTT
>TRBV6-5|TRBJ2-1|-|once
CASIQGTRNEQFF
TGTGCCAGCATACAGGGCACGAGGAATGAGCAGTTCTTC
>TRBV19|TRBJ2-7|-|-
CASSSGVYEQYF
TGTGCCAGTAGTAGCGGGGTCTACGAGCAGTACTTC
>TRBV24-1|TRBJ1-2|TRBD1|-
CATSDPTGVGYTF
TGTGCCACCAGTGACCCGACAGGGGTTGGCTACACCTTC
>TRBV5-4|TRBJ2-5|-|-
CASSHGRLTGTGETQYF
TGTGCCAGCAGCCATGGGAGGTTGACAGGTACGGGAGAGACCCAGTACTTC
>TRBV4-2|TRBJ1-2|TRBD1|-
CASSQSDRPYGYTF
TGTGCCAGCAGCCAGTCGGACAGGCCCTATGGCTACACCTTC
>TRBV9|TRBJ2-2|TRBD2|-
CASSVLAGGISAGELFF
TGTGCCAGCAGCGTTTTAGCGGGGGGTATTTCGGCCGGGGAGCTGTTTTTT
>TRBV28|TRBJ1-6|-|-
CASSLTGSSPLHF
TGTGCCAGCAGTTTAACAGGGAGTTCACCCCTCCACTTT
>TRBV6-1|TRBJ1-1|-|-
CASSEARGTEAFF
TGTGCCAGCAGTGAAGCGCGGGGGACTGAAGCTTTCTTT
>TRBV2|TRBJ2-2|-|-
CASSRGGNTGELFF
TGTGCCAGCAGTAGAGGGGGTAACACCGGGGAGCTGTTTTTT
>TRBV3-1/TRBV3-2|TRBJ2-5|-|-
CASSQGMGETQYF
TGTGCCAGCAGCCAGGGGATGGGAGAGACCCAGTACTTC
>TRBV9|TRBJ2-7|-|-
CASSVGGDSYEQYF
TGTGCCAGCAGCGTAGGAGGGGACTCCTACGAGCAGTACTTC
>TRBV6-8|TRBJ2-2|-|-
CDIVERINTGELFF
TGTGACATCGTGGAGCGGATAAACACCGGGGAGCTGTTTTTT
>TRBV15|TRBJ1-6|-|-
CATSRDAGRDNSPLHF
TGTGCCACCAGCAGAGATGCGGGGAGGGATAATTCACCCCTCCACTTT
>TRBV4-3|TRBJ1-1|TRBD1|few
CASSQDRGYEAFF
TGCGCCAGCAGCCAGGACAGGGGATATGAAGCTTTCTTT
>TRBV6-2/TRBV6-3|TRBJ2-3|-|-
CASSYPPNTQYF
TGTGCCAGCAGTTACCCCCCCAATACGCAGTATTTT
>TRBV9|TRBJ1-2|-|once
CASSVGWGADEGIYGYTF
TGTGCCAGCAGCGTAGGGTGGGGGGCAGACGAGGGCATCTATGGCTACACCTTC
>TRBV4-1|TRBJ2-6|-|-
CASSQDMYRQAGANVLTF
TGCGCCAGCAGCCAAGATATGTACCGACAGGCTGGGGCCAACGTCCTGACTTTC
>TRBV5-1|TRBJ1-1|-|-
CASSLLGETEAFF
TGCGCCAGCAGCTTACTAGGGGAAACTGAAGCTTTCTTT
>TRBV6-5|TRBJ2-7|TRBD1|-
CASSFTPPGQGAEQYF
TGTGCCAGCAGTTTCACCCCACCGGGACAGGGGGCGGAGCAGTACTTC
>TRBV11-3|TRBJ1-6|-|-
CASSSDSEGSPLHF
TGTGCCAGCAGCTCCGACAGTGAGGGTTCACCCCTCCACTTT
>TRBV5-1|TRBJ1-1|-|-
CASSLRVTVPTRNTEAFF
TGCGCCAGCAGCTTGAGGGTCACGGTTCCGACCAGGAACACTGAAGCTTTCTTT
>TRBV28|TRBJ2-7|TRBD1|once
CATNRDRGYEQYF
TGTGCCACGAACCGGGACAGGGGTTACGAGCAGTACTTC
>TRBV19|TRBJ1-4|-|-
CASSIDRSDREKLFF
TGTGCCAGTAGTATAGATCGTTCGGACAGAGAAAAACTGTTTTTT
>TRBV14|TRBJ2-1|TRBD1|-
CASSPRDRGFGNEQFF
TGTGCCAGCAGCCCCCGGGACAGGGGTTTTGGGAATGAGCAGTTCTTC
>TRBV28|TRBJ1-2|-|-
CASSPTGRYGYTF
TGTGCCAGCAGCCCGACCGGCCGGTATGGCTACACCTTC
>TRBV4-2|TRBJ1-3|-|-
CASSQDSPGAGNTIYF
TGTGCCAGCAGCCAAGATTCGCCAGGGGCTGGAAACACCATATATTTT
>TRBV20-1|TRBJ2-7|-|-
CSALTWGEQYF
TGCAGTGCTCTTACCTGGGGGGAGCAGTACTTC
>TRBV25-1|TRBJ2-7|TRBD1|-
CASSEWPHRQGAGEQYF
TGTGCCAGCAGTGAATGGCCCCACCGACAGGGGGCGGGAGAGCAGTACTTC
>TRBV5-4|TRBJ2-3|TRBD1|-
CASSSDRGTTDTQYF
TGTGCCAGCAGCTCAGACAGGGGGACCACAGATACGCAGTATTTT
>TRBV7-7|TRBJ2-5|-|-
CASSLGTGQRETQYF
TGTGCTAGCAGCTTAGGTACAGGACAGCGAGAGACCCAGTACTTC
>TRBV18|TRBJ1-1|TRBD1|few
CASSRDRTQAFF
TGTGCCAGCTCACGGGACAGGACCCAAGCTTTCTTT
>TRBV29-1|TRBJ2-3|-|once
CSVEEATRTDTQYF
TGCAGCGTTGAAGAGGCGACCCGCACAGATACGCAGTATTTT
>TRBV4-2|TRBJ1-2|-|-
CASSFGQRDGYTF
TGTGCCAGCAGCTTCGGACAGCGCGATGGCTACACCTTC
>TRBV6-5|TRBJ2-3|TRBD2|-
CASSYPRREERDTQYF
TGTGCCAGCAGTTACCCTCGGCGGGAGGAACGAGATACGCAGTATTTT